The sequence of this TCR gamma chain was determined in a study of gamma delta lymphoproliferative disorders and STAT genes. Background on the study: Delta libraries were made per EuroClonality-NGS working group procedure.

In this sample, this clone turned up many times. The antigen is undetermined. With CATT, TCRdb re-called clones from the multiplex PCR reads. The table includes fewer than 3,500 gamma-chain clones, 8.2% detected once. The study's findings and limits: Apart from two gamma clonotypes, major patient clonotypes were public.

CDR3 length equals 17 residues. J was trimmed by 4 bases and V by 2 bases; bases with no gene match: 5. CDR1 and CDR2 (germline): GITISATS, ISYDGTV (reference sequence). Genomic DNA from isolated PBMCs served as the sequencing template. Sequenced sample: blood. This clonotype was sampled from a human donor in good health. The rearrangement joins TRGV9 to TRGJP. The J gene is absent in TCRdb and was assigned here via DNA matching to germline. The CDR3 coding sequence is TGTGCCTTGTGGGAGGAACTTCAAGAGTTGGGCAAAAAAATCAAGGTATTT. This encodes CALWEELQELGKKIKVF.